This is a list of T cell receptor beta chains from one sample in a study of response to subunit inactivated influenza vaccine. Using its own MiXCR run on the RT-PCR reads, TCRdb lists one record per CDR3 protein. The table has some 550,000 distinct CDR3 sequences, around a quarter seen once. These data were also reused for a study on T cells expressing NK-cell markers.

Sequencing was performed on CD4+ T cells sorted from PBMCs, taken approximately 12 days after vaccination. Source of these receptors: a man aged 45-60 years who received an inactivated influenza vaccine. Each CDR3 is given with its conserved first and last residue. The D gene is left open where the match is weak. Not all rows give a size; the values are once, few, many and, for expanded clones, a class.

CDR3nt: TGTGCCAGCAGGGCGGGCGGGCCCTCCTACAATGAGCAGTTCTTC
CDR3aa: CASRAGGPSYNEQFF
d_gene: -
j_gene: TRBJ2-1
v_gene: TRBV28
abundance: many

CDR3nt: TGTGCCAGCCACCTAGATGGATTGACCGGGGAGCTGTTTTTT
CDR3aa: CASHLDGLTGELFF
d_gene: -
j_gene: TRBJ2-2
v_gene: TRBV7-2
abundance: few

CDR3nt: TGTGCCAGCAGCACAATAGGACTAGCTGAGTACTTC
CDR3aa: CASSTIGLAEYF
d_gene: TRBD2
j_gene: TRBJ2-7
v_gene: TRBV5-5
abundance: -

CDR3nt: TGTGCCAGCAGTCCTCGAGTTGATAATTCACCCCTCCACTTT
CDR3aa: CASSPRVDNSPLHF
d_gene: -
j_gene: TRBJ1-6
v_gene: TRBV12-3/TRBV12-4
abundance: few

CDR3nt: TGTGCCAGCAGTGAAGGAACTCACAGGGGGACAGATACGCAGTATTTT
CDR3aa: CASSEGTHRGTDTQYF
d_gene: TRBD1
j_gene: TRBJ2-3
v_gene: TRBV2
abundance: few

CDR3nt: TGTGCCAGCAGTGAAGGGGGCAGGGACGGCTACACCTTC
CDR3aa: CASSEGGRDGYTF
d_gene: -
j_gene: TRBJ1-2
v_gene: TRBV6-1
abundance: -

CDR3nt: TGCAGTGCTAGCGCAAGGGGGCGAAGTTACGAGCAGTACTTC
CDR3aa: CSASARGRSYEQYF
d_gene: TRBD1
j_gene: TRBJ2-7
v_gene: TRBV20-1
abundance: -

CDR3nt: TGTGCCAGCAGCCAAGTTGGAACAGGACCCTACGAGCAGTACTTC
CDR3aa: CASSQVGTGPYEQYF
d_gene: -
j_gene: TRBJ2-7
v_gene: TRBV4-2
abundance: -

CDR3nt: TGTGCCAGCAGCCCCGGGGCACTGAACACTGAAGCTTTCTTT
CDR3aa: CASSPGALNTEAFF
d_gene: -
j_gene: TRBJ1-1
v_gene: TRBV12-3/TRBV12-4
abundance: few

CDR3nt: TGTGCCAGCAGCTTATCAGGGACTTTTCCCGGGGAGCTGTTTTTT
CDR3aa: CASSLSGTFPGELFF
d_gene: -
j_gene: TRBJ2-2
v_gene: TRBV7-2
abundance: -

CDR3nt: TGTGCCAGCAGCTTAGTGGAGGGGGCGCGCACAGATACGCAGTATTTT
CDR3aa: CASSLVEGARTDTQYF
d_gene: -
j_gene: TRBJ2-3
v_gene: TRBV7-2
abundance: few

CDR3nt: TGCGCCAGCAGCCAACCGGGACAGTATAGAGGCTACACCTTC
CDR3aa: CASSQPGQYRGYTF
d_gene: TRBD1
j_gene: TRBJ1-2
v_gene: TRBV4-1
abundance: -

CDR3nt: TGTGCCAGCAGCCGCTTCCGGGAGGGGTCCTACAATGAGCAGTTCTTC
CDR3aa: CASSRFREGSYNEQFF
d_gene: TRBD2
j_gene: TRBJ2-1
v_gene: TRBV14
abundance: many

CDR3nt: TGTGCCAGCAGTGACGGACTAGCGGGGGACCTCACAGATACGCAGTATTTT
CDR3aa: CASSDGLAGDLTDTQYF
d_gene: TRBD2
j_gene: TRBJ2-3
v_gene: TRBV12-3/TRBV12-4
abundance: -

CDR3nt: TGCAGTGCTAGAGATTGGAGGGGGGAAAGCACTGAAGCTTTCTTT
CDR3aa: CSARDWRGESTEAFF
d_gene: -
j_gene: TRBJ1-1
v_gene: TRBV20-1
abundance: -

CDR3nt: TGCAGCGTTGCCGCTAGCGGGAGGGAGGGGGGTACAGATACGCAGTATTTT
CDR3aa: CSVAASGREGGTDTQYF
d_gene: TRBD2
j_gene: TRBJ2-3
v_gene: TRBV29-1
abundance: -

CDR3nt: TGCAGTGCTAGCTTGCAGACTCTGAATGAGCAGTTCTTC
CDR3aa: CSASLQTLNEQFF
d_gene: -
j_gene: TRBJ2-1
v_gene: TRBV20-1
abundance: -

CDR3nt: TGTGCCAGCAGTTACGGGGGGACAGACTACGAGCAGTACTTC
CDR3aa: CASSYGGTDYEQYF
d_gene: -
j_gene: TRBJ2-7
v_gene: TRBV6-5
abundance: -

CDR3nt: TGCAGTGCTAGAACGCGCAGGGCCGTATATGAGCAGTTCTTC
CDR3aa: CSARTRRAVYEQFF
d_gene: -
j_gene: TRBJ2-1
v_gene: TRBV20-1
abundance: few

CDR3nt: TGTGCCAGCAGCTTCTACACCGGGGAGCTGTTTTTT
CDR3aa: CASSFYTGELFF
d_gene: -
j_gene: TRBJ2-2
v_gene: TRBV7-2
abundance: many

CDR3nt: TGTGCCAGCAGTCAATCTAGCGGGGTAGCCAAAAACATTCAGTACTTC
CDR3aa: CASSQSSGVAKNIQYF
d_gene: TRBD2
j_gene: TRBJ2-4
v_gene: TRBV6-1
abundance: few

CDR3nt: TGTGCCAGCAGACACCTCTCCGCCGGGGCCAACAATGAGCAGTTCTTC
CDR3aa: CASRHLSAGANNEQFF
d_gene: -
j_gene: TRBJ2-1
v_gene: TRBV6-2/TRBV6-3
abundance: few

CDR3nt: TGTGCCAGCAACCTTGGACAGAAAGAGACCCAGTACTTC
CDR3aa: CASNLGQKETQYF
d_gene: -
j_gene: TRBJ2-5
v_gene: TRBV7-2
abundance: -